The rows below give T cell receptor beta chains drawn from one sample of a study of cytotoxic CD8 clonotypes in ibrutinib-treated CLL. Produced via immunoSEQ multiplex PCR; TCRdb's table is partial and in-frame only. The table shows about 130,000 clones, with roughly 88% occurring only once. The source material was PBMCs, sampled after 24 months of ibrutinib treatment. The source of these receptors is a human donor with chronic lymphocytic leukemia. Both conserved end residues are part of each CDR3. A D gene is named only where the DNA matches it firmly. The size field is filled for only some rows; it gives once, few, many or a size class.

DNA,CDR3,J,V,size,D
TGCGCCAGCAGCCAAGAACCGCTCTCTAGCGGGAGTTTAGCAGATACGCAGTATTTT,CASSQEPLSSGSLADTQYF,TRBJ2-3,TRBV4-1,NA,TRBD2
TGTGCCAGCAGCTCTGTAGCGGGAGGGCCCACCGGGGAGCTGTTTTTT,CASSSVAGGPTGELFF,TRBJ2-2,TRBV7-2,NA,TRBD2
TGTGCCAGCAGCTTCGGGACAGGAGGGGAAGCTTTCTTT,CASSFGTGGEAFF,TRBJ1-1,TRBV7-2,NA,TRBD1
TGTGCCAGCAGGGGTCCAGGACAGGGTAAAGAGACCCAGTACTTC,CASRGPGQGKETQYF,TRBJ2-5,TRBV2,NA,TRBD1
TGTGCCAGCTCAGGACAGGGGACCACTGAAGCTTTCTTT,CASSGQGTTEAFF,TRBJ1-1,TRBV18,NA,TRBD1
TGTGCCAGCAGACAGGGGTGGAATCAGCCCCAGCATTTT,CASRQGWNQPQHF,TRBJ1-5,TRBV28,NA,TRBD1
TGTGCCAGCAGCCGCGTGTTGGGGGGGAACACTGAAGCTTTCTTT,CASSRVLGGNTEAFF,TRBJ1-1,TRBV5-4,NA,NA
TGTGCCAGCAGCCGTGGAGGGTCGTACGAGCAGTACTTC,CASSRGGSYEQYF,TRBJ2-7,TRBV11-3,NA,NA
TGTGCTAGTGGTTTAGGGGGGATGAACGGCTACACCTTC,CASGLGGMNGYTF,TRBJ1-2,TRBV12-5,NA,NA
TGCGCCAGCAGCTTAGACCCGAGTCGGACAGGTGAAAAACTGTTTTTT,CASSLDPSRTGEKLFF,TRBJ1-4,TRBV5-1,NA,TRBD1
TGTGCCAGCAGCGTAGTTGTGTGGAACAACCAGAACACTGAAGCTTTCTTT,CASSVVVWNNQNTEAFF,TRBJ1-1,TRBV9,few,NA
TGTGCCAGTAGTATAGTCGGGGGTAATGAAAAACTGTTTTTT,CASSIVGGNEKLFF,TRBJ1-4,TRBV19,NA,NA
TGTGCCAGCAGCTTAGGGCAGACTGGAAACACCATATATTTT,CASSLGQTGNTIYF,TRBJ1-3,TRBV7-2,NA,NA
TGTGCCAGCAGCTTAGGGGGAATCGGACAGGGCAGCTATGGCTACACCTTC,CASSLGGIGQGSYGYTF,TRBJ1-2,TRBV7-2,NA,TRBD1
TGTGCCAGTAGTATCAAGGGGGGGCCCATTGGCTATGGCTACACCTTC,CASSIKGGPIGYGYTF,TRBJ1-2,TRBV19,NA,NA
TGTGCCAGCAGCTTGGGCGTCAGTAGGGGAACCACCTTC,CASSLGVSRGTTF,TRBJ1-2,TRBV5-6,NA,NA
TGTGCCAGCAGCTTAGCCGCGGGGGGGCCTGCAGATACGCAGTATTTT,CASSLAAGGPADTQYF,TRBJ2-3,TRBV7-2,NA,TRBD2
TGTGCCAGCAGCTTAGGCGGCGGGGAACGCTATGGCTACACCTTC,CASSLGGGERYGYTF,TRBJ1-2,TRBV7-2,NA,NA
TGTGCCAGCAGGGGACAGGGTAATTCACCCCTCCACTTT,CASRGQGNSPLHF,TRBJ1-6,TRBV2,NA,TRBD1
TGTGCCAGCAGCAACCGGGACAGGGGTGAAAAACTGTTTTTT,CASSNRDRGEKLFF,TRBJ1-4,TRBV21-1,NA,NA
TGCGCCAGCAGCTTGCAGGGGATGAACACTGAAGCTTTCTTT,CASSLQGMNTEAFF,TRBJ1-1,TRBV5-1,NA,NA
TGTGCCAGCAGCTCGTTTAGGACAGGGTTAGAGACCCAGTACTTC,CASSSFRTGLETQYF,TRBJ2-5,TRBV5-5,NA,TRBD1
TGTGCCAGCAGTTTCCCCCAGGGAAGCTCCTATAATTCACCCCTCCACTTT,CASSFPQGSSYNSPLHF,TRBJ1-6,TRBV7-8,NA,NA
TGTGCCACAACAAGGAAGGGACAGGGGGCCGAAAGAGCTGAAAAACTATTTTTT,CATTRKGQGAERAEKLFF,TRBJ1-4,TRBV2,once,TRBD1
TGTGCCAGCAGCGTAGGAGAATCGGGGGGCTACGAGCAGTACTTC,CASSVGESGGYEQYF,TRBJ2-7,TRBV9,NA,TRBD2
TGTGCCAGCAGCTTAAGCGGGACAGGGGGTACGGGCTACACCTTC,CASSLSGTGGTGYTF,TRBJ1-2,TRBV7-3,NA,TRBD1
TGTGCCAGTAGTATAGAGTTGGATTACAATGAGCAGTTCTTC,CASSIELDYNEQFF,TRBJ2-1,TRBV19,NA,NA
TGTGCCAGCTCACCCCCCGGCAGCCCTGAAGCTTTCTTT,CASSPPGSPEAFF,TRBJ1-1,TRBV18,NA,NA
TGTGCCATCAGTCGGGACAGGGAGGTTGGAAACCATGGCTACACCTTC,CAISRDREVGNHGYTF,TRBJ1-2,TRBV10-3,few,TRBD1
TGTGCCAGCAGCGTAGCATCGACCGGGACTGGGTACCAAGAGACCCAGTACTTC,CASSVASTGTGYQETQYF,TRBJ2-5,TRBV9,NA,NA
TGTGCCAGCAGCGTAGACCCGCGGGAGACCTACAATGAGCAGTTCTTC,CASSVDPRETYNEQFF,TRBJ2-1,TRBV9,NA,TRBD2
TGTGCTGGACTGACAGGCCATAGCACAGATACGCAGTATTTT,CAGLTGHSTDTQYF,TRBJ2-3,TRBV30,NA,NA
TGTGCCAGCAGTGAATTTCGGGCAGGGTGGACTGAAGCTTTCTTT,CASSEFRAGWTEAFF,TRBJ1-1,TRBV25-1,NA,NA
TGTGCCAGCAGCAGCGGGAGGGCTATTGAGCAGTTCTTC,CASSSGRAIEQFF,TRBJ2-1,TRBV5-5,NA,TRBD2
TGTGCCAGCTCACCCAAGTTCACAGGGGGCAATCAGCCCCAGCATTTT,CASSPKFTGGNQPQHF,TRBJ1-5,TRBV18,NA,TRBD1
TGTGCCAGTAGTCGGGACCCTAAAGCTTTCTTT,CASSRDPKAFF,TRBJ1-1,TRBV19,NA,NA
TGTGCCATCAGTGAGCCGTGGATAAAAGGGGAGACCCAGTACTTC,CAISEPWIKGETQYF,TRBJ2-5,TRBV10-3,NA,NA
TGCGCCAGCAGCCAAGAACAGGGCGCGTTCTACGAGCAGTACTTC,CASSQEQGAFYEQYF,TRBJ2-7,TRBV4-1,NA,NA
TGTGCCAGCAGTTACTCCGAAGGAAGGGATGGCTACACCTTC,CASSYSEGRDGYTF,TRBJ1-2,TRBV6-6,NA,NA
TGTGCCAGCAGTCAGGACTTTATATCCTACGAGCAGTACTTC,CASSQDFISYEQYF,TRBJ2-7,TRBV28,NA,NA
TGTGCCAGCAGTTACTCGACGTCGGCCGGAAACACCATATATTTT,CASSYSTSAGNTIYF,TRBJ1-3,TRBV6-6,NA,NA
TGTGCCATCAGTGCTCTCGGACAGCCTCAAGAGACCCAGTACTTC,CAISALGQPQETQYF,TRBJ2-5,TRBV10-3,NA,NA
TGTGCCAGCAAGTTTGAACAGTACAATGAGCAGTTCTTC,CASKFEQYNEQFF,TRBJ2-1,TRBV6-1,NA,NA
TGTGCCAGCAGCTCGATGGGACAGGCTATGAACACTGAAGCTTTCTTT,CASSSMGQAMNTEAFF,TRBJ1-1,TRBV16,NA,TRBD1
TGTGCCAGCACTCCGAGCAGGCGGACGGCTAACTATGGCTACACCTTC,CASTPSRRTANYGYTF,TRBJ1-2,TRBV7-2,few,NA
TGTGCCAGCAGCCAAGATCGAGGGACTCAATACAATGAGCAGTTCTTC,CASSQDRGTQYNEQFF,TRBJ2-1,TRBV4-2,NA,NA